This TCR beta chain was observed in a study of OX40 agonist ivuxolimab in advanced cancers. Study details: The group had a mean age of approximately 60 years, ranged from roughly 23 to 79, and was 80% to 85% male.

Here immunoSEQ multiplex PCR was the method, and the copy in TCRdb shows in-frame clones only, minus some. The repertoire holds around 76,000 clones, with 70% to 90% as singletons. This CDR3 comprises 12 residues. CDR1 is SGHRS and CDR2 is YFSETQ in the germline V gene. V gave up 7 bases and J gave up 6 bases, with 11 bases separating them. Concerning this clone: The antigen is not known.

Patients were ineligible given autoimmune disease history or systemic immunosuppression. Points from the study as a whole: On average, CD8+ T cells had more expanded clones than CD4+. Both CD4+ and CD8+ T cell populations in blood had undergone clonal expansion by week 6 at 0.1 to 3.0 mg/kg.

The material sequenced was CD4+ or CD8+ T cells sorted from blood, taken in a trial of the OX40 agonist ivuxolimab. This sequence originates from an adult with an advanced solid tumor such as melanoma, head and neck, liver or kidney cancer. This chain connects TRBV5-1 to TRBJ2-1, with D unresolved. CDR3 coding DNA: TGCGCCAGCCGGCTACGGACCAATGAGCAGTTCTTC. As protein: CASRLRTNEQFF.